Below, one T cell receptor (beta chain) is given with its context. Its target is unknown. This sample is part of a study of cytomegalovirus exposure and HLA in healthy donors. Study-wide context: Caucasian-associated ancestry cluster membership applied to about four fifths of nearly 400 genotyped donors.

Trimming removed 3 bases from V and 2 bases from J, with 14 bases in between. The CDR3 covers 15 residues. CDR1 is MDHEN and CDR2 is SYDVKM in the germline V gene. In the PCR, 60 Vbeta and 13 Jbeta primers were used. Profiling relied on immunoSEQ multiplex PCR, and the TCRdb table lists in-frame clones only, not all of them. The sample has about 130,000 clones, just under 90% seen once. General study findings and limits: Later work found most CMV-associated TCR beta chains apparently HLA-restricted. Among TCR beta chains, those listed as cytomegalovirus-associated numbered roughly 150. Per published accounts, TCR beta sequences correctly predicted the HLA-A and HLA-B alleles of most subjects.

Source material: PBMCs. The rearrangement uses TRBV28 and TRBJ2-7; weak D call: TRBD2 (6 bases). This TCR derives from a woman in her 30s in good health and CMV-seronegative. The CDR3 loop is CASSLDRGLPYEQYF. The CDR3, as DNA: TGTGCCAGCAGTTTGGATCGGGGGTTACCCTACGAGCAGTACTTC.